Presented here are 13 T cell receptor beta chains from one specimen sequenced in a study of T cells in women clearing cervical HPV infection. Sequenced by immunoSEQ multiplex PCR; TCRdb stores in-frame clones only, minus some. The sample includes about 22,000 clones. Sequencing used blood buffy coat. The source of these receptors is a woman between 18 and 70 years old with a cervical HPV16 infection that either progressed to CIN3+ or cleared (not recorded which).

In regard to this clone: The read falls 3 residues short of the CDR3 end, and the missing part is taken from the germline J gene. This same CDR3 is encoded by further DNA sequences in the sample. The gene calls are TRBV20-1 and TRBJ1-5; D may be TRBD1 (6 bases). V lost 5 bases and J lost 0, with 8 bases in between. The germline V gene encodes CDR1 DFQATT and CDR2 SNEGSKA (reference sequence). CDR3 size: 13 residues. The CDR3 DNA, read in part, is TGCAGTGCTGAGGACAGTAGCAATCAGCCC. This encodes CSAEDSSNQP. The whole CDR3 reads CSAEDSSNQPQHF.

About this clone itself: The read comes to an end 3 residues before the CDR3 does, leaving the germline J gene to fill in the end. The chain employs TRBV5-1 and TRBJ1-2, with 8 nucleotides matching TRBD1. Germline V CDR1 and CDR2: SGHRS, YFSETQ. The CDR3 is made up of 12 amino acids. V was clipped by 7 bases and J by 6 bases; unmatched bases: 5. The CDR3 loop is CASLDRVDGYTF. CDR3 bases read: TGCGCCAGCCTGGACAGGGTGGATGGC.

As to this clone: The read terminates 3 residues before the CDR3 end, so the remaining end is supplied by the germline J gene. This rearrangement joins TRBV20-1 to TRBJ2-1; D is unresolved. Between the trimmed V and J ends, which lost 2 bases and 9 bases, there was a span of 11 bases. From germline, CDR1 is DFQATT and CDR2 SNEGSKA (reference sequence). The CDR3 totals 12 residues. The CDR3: CSARSLGSEQFF. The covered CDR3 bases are TGCAGTGCTAGATCCTTAGGGTCTGAG.

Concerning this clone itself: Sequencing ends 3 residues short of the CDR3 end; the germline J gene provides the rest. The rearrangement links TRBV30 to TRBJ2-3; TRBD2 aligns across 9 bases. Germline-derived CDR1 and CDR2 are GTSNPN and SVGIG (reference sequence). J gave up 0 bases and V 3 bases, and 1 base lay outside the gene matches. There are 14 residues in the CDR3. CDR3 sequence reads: CAWRGLASTDTQYF. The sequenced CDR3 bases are TGTGCCTGGAGAGGACTAGCGAGCACAGATACG.

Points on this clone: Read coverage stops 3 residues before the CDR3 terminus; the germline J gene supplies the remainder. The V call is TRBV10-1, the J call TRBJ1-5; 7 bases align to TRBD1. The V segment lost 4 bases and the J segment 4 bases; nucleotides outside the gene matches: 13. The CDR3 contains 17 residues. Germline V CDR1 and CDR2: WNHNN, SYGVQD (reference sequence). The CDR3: CASSVLLGTDFNQPQHF. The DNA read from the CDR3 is TGCGCCAGCAGTGTCCTCCTCGGGACAGATTTTAATCAGCCC.

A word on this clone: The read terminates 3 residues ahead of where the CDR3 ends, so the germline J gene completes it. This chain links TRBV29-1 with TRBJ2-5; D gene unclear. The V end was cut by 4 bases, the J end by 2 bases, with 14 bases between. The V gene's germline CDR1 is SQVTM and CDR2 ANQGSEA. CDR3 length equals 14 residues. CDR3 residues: CSVAWIDSQETQYF. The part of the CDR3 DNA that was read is TGCAGCGTTGCGTGGATAGACTCACAAGAGACC.

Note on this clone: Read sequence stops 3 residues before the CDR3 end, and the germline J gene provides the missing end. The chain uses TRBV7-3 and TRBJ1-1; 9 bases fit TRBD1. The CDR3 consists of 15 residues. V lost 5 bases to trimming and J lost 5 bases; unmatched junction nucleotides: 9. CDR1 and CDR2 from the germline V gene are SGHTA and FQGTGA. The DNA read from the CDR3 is TGTGCCAGCAGCGGGACAGGGCTATTCCCAACTGAA. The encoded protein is CASSGTGLFPTE. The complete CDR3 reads CASSGTGLFPTEAFF.

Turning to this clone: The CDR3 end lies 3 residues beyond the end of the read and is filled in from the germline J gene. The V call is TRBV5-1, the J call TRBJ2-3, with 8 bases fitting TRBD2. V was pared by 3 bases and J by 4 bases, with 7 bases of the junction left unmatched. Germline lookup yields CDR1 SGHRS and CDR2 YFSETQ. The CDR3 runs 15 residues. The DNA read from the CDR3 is TGCGCCAGCAGCTCCACCACTAGCGGCGCAGATACG. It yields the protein CASSSTTSGADT. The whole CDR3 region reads CASSSTTSGADTQYF.

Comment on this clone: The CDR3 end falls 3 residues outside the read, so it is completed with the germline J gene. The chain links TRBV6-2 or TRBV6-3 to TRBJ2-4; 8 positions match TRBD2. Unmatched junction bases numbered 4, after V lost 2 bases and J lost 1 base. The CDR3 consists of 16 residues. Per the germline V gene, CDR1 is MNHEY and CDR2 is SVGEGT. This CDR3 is CASSYLSGSAKNIQYF. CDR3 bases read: TGTGCCAGCAGTTACCTCAGCGGGAGTGCCAAAAACATT.

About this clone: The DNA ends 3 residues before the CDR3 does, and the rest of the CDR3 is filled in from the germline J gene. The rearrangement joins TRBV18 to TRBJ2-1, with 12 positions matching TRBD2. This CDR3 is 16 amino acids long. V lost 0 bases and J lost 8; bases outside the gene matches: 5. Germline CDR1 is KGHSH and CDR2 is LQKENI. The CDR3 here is CASSPPLAGGPYEQFF. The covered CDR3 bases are TGTGCCAGCTCACCACCCCTAGCGGGAGGGCCGTATGAG.

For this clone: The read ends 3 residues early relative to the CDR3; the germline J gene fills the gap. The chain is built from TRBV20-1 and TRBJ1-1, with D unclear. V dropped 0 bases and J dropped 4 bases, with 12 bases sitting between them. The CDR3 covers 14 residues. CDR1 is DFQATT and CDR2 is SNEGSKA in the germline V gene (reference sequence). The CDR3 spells CSARDLVKATEAFF. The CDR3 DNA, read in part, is TGCAGTGCTAGAGATCTGGTAAAGGCCACTGAA.

The covered CDR3 bases are TGTGCCAGCAGCCAAGAAAGCCTAGGCCGAGGCTCGGTTGAG. Its protein product is CASSQESLGRGSVE. The CDR3 in its entirety is CASSQESLGRGSVEQFF. V gene TRBV4-2 combines with J gene TRBJ2-1; D gene uncertain. Sequencing ends 3 residues short of the CDR3 end; the germline J gene provides the rest. The germline V and J ends were trimmed by 0 bases and 9 bases, with 21 bases remaining between them. CDR3 size: 17 residues. Germline values: CDR1 LGHNA, CDR2 YNFKEQ.

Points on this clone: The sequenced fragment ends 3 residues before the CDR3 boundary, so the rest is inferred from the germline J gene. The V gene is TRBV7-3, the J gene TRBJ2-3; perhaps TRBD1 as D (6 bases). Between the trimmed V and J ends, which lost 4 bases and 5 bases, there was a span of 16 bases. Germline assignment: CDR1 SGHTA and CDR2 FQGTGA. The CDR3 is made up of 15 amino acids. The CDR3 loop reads CASSSNALGGDTQYF. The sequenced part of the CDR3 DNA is TGTGCCAGCAGCTCGAACGCGTTAGGGGGAGATACG.